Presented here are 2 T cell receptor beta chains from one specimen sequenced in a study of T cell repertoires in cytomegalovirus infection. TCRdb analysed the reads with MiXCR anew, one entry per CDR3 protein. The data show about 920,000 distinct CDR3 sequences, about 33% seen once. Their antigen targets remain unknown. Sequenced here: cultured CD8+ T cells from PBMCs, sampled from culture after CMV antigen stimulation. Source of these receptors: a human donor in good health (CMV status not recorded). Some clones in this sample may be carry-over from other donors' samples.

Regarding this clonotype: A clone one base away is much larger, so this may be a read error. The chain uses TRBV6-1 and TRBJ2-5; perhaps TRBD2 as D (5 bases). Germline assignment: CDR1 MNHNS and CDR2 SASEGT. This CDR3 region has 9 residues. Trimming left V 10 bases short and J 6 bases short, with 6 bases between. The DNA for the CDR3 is TGTGCCATCGGGAAGACCCAGTACTTC. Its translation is CAIGKTQYF.

The CDR3 region is CASSVSVVGLNYGYTF. The DNA of the CDR3 is TGCGCCAGCAGCGTATCGGTGGTGGGCTTAAACTATGGCTACACCTTC. This sequence joins TRBV5-1 and TRBJ1-2; D is undetermined. Trimming left V 4 bases short and J 2 bases short, with 18 bases between. CDR1 and CDR2 (germline): SGHRS, YFSETQ. This CDR3 contains 16 residues.